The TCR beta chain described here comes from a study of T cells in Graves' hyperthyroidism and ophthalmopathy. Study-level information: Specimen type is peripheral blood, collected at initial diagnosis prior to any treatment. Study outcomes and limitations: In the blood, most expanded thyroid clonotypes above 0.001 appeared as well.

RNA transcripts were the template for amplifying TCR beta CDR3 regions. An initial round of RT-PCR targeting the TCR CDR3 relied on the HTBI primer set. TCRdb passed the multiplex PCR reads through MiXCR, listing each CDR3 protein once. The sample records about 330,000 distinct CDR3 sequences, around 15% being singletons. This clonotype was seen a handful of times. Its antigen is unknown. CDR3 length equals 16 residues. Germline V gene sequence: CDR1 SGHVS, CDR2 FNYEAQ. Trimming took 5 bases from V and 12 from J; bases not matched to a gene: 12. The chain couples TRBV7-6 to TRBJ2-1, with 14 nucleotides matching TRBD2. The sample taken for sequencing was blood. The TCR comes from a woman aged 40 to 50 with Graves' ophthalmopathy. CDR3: CASSPFGTSGSYVQFF. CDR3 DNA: TGTGCCAGCAGCCCCTTCGGGACTAGCGGGAGTTACGTGCAGTTCTTC.